Listed here are 24 T cell receptor beta chains from one sample, sequenced in a study of T-cell memory formation after mild COVID-19. Via MiXCR, TCRdb re-called the 5' RACE reads, giving one row per CDR3 protein. The sample has 250,000 to 350,000 distinct CDR3 sequences, 13% to 15% seen once. Sequencing was performed on PBMCs or a T cell subset sorted from them (not recorded which). These receptor sequences come from a man between 18 and 35 years old who had mild COVID-19 (a few samples of this study predate the infection). Cell type and time point are not known.

This clonotype showed up just a few times. The V and J genes are TRBV20-1 and TRBJ2-2; D might be TRBD2 (5 bases). V lost 5 bases, J lost 2 bases, and 12 bases lay in between. The CDR3 is 14 residues long. CDR1 is DFQATT, CDR2 SNEGSKA, per germline (reference sequence). The CDR3 here is CSASPGINTGELFF. The CDR3 region has the DNA TGCAGTGCTTCCCCCGGGATCAACACCGGGGAGCTGTTTTTT.

This chain connects TRBV14 to TRBJ1-3, with D possibly matching TRBD1 (6 bases). Deletions cut 0 bases from V and 4 bases from J, with 13 bases between. This CDR3 spans 16 amino acids. Germline CDR1 and CDR2: SGHDN and FVKESK. The CDR3 bases are TGTGCCAGCAGCCAAGATGGGGGGGCTTCGGGAAACACCATATATTTT. Its protein product is CASSQDGGASGNTIYF. The whole variable domain, filled in from reference TRBV14 and TRBJ1-3, reads EAGVTQFPSHSVIEKGQTVTLRCDPISGHDNLYWYRRVMGKEIKFLLHFVKESKQDESGMPNNRFLAERTGGTYSTLKVQPAELEDSGVYFCASSQDGGASGNTIYFGEGSWLTVV.

The chain employs TRBV18 and TRBJ2-1; D call uncertain. CDR1 is KGHSH and CDR2 is LQKENI in the germline V gene. There are 13 residues in the CDR3. Trimming removed 0 bases from V and 9 bases from J, with 9 bases in between. CDR3 protein: CASSPPGPPEQFF. CDR3 in DNA: TGTGCCAGCTCACCACCCGGCCCTCCTGAGCAGTTCTTC.

The gene calls are TRBV5-6 and TRBJ2-5; no definite D call. This CDR3 is built from 15 residues. Germline V lookup: CDR1 SGHDT, CDR2 YYEEEE. V shed 0 bases and J shed 10 bases, with 19 bases lying between them. The CDR3 is CASSLVAVPGSGQYF. CDR3 sequence (DNA): TGTGCCAGCAGCTTGGTGGCCGTACCCGGATCCGGCCAGTACTTC.

The chain is built from TRBV29-1 and TRBJ1-4; TRBD1 agrees at 7 bases. CDR1 and CDR2 (germline): SQVTM, ANQGSEA. The CDR3 loop spans 14 amino acids. The J segment lost 8 bases and the V segment lost 7 bases, leaving 13 bases of the junction unmatched. DNA of the CDR3: TGCAGCGGTGCCTATGGCAGGGGGAGAGAAAAACTGTTTTTT. Protein product: CSGAYGRGREKLFF.

This clonotype was recorded a few times. The CDR3 sequence is CASKNSGANVLTF. CDR3 DNA sequence: TGCGCCAGCAAGAACTCTGGGGCCAACGTCCTGACTTTC. The genes are TRBV4-3 and TRBJ2-6, with D unresolved. The CDR3 contains 13 residues. Germline V gene data show CDR1 as LGHNA and CDR2 as YSLEER. Trimming stripped 7 bases from V and 0 bases from J, with 4 bases between.

J is TRBJ2-5 and V is TRBV20-1; D remains ambiguous. This CDR3 region has 13 residues. The germline V gene encodes CDR1 DFQATT and CDR2 SNEGSKA (reference sequence). The V and J ends lost 1 base and 1 base respectively, with 7 bases between them. CDR3 amino acids: CSARAELQETQYF. The DNA for the CDR3 is TGCAGTGCTAGAGCGGAGCTCCAAGAGACCCAGTACTTC.

The chain combines TRBV6-2 or TRBV6-3 with TRBJ1-1, with D maybe TRBD1 (5 bases). The V gene lost 6 bases and the J gene lost 6 bases, with 11 bases spanning the gap. CDR3 length: 12 amino acids. Germline V gives CDR1 MNHEY, CDR2 SVGEGT. The CDR3 DNA reads as TGTGCCAGCAGGCGGGGGGACGCTGAAGCTTTCTTT. Translating gives CASRRGDAEAFF.

This clonotype showed up many times. The chain employs TRBV20-1 and TRBJ1-2, with 11 bases identical to TRBD1. Germline lookup yields CDR1 DFQATT and CDR2 SNEGSKA (reference sequence). This CDR3 has 13 residues. Trimming at V came to 5 bases and at J to 8 bases, leaving 7 bases not matched to a gene. The CDR3 DNA sequence: TGCAGTGCTCCTCCGGGACAGGGGGTCGGCTACACCTTC. Its translation is CSAPPGQGVGYTF.

The rearrangement uses TRBV20-1 and TRBJ2-7; no reliable D call. This CDR3 has 13 residues. V lost 2 bases, J lost 3 bases, and 11 bases lay in between. Germline V CDR1 and CDR2: DFQATT, SNEGSKA (reference sequence). CDR3 protein: CSARHPESYEQYV. In DNA, the CDR3 is TGCAGTGCTAGACACCCCGAAAGCTACGAGCAGTACGTC.

V and J are TRBV7-6 and TRBJ2-5; a possible D gene is TRBD1 (6 bases). CDR1 and CDR2 (germline): SGHVS, FNYEAQ. The CDR3 covers 15 residues. V lost 7 bases, J lost 5 bases, and 20 bases lay in between. CDR3 bases: TGTGCCAGCACCCGACGGGCAGGGGATCGGGAGACCCAGTACTTC. Amino acid sequence: CASTRRAGDRETQYF.

The table lists this clonotype with a few counts. The rearrangement uses TRBV12-3 or TRBV12-4 and TRBJ2-3; 8 bases align to TRBD1. CDR3 length: 15 amino acids. V shed 6 bases, J shed 5 bases, and the junction held 10 bases outside the gene matches. In DNA form, the CDR3 reads TGTGCCAGCAGCCCTGACAGGGGAGGTCGAGATACGCAGTATTTT. Protein: CASSPDRGGRDTQYF.

The chain recombines TRBV12-3 or TRBV12-4 with TRBJ2-7; the match to TRBD1 covers 7 bases. J lost 1 base, V lost 5 bases, and 8 bases had no gene match. CDR3 length: 15 residues. In nucleotides, the CDR3 is TGTGCCAGCAGTGACGGGACAGAGTCATCCTACGAGCAGTACTTC. Its protein product is CASSDGTESSYEQYF.

This chain connects TRBV28 to TRBJ2-4; 8 bases map to TRBD1. The CDR3 extends over 16 amino acids. The V segment lost 6 bases and the J segment 1 base; nucleotides outside the gene matches: 8. CDR1 is MDHEN, CDR2 SYDVKM, per germline. CDR3: CASSERTGLAKNIQYF. CDR3 coding DNA: TGTGCCAGCAGCGAAAGGACAGGGCTGGCCAAAAACATTCAGTACTTC. The full variable domain, completed using reference TRBV28 and TRBJ2-4, is DVKVTQSSRYLVKRTGEKVFLECVQDMDHENMFWYRQDPGLGLRLIYFSYDVKMKEKGDIPEGYSVSREKKERFSLILESASTNQTSMYLCASSERTGLAKNIQYFGAGTRLSVL.

This clonotype was detected many times. The chain is built from TRBV7-3 and TRBJ1-1, with D possibly matching TRBD1 (5 bases). Germline loops: CDR1 SGHTA, CDR2 FQGTGA. This CDR3 spans 14 amino acids. V lost 1 base, J lost 4 bases, and 10 bases lay in between. CDR3 sequence (DNA): TGTGCCAGCAGCTTAAACAGGTTAGGCACTGAAGCTTTCTTT. Translated: CASSLNRLGTEAFF.

V and J are TRBV4-1 and TRBJ2-3; D is unresolved. V was shortened by 2 bases and J by 7 bases, with 13 bases between the two germline ends. Germline CDR1 and CDR2: MGHRA and YSYEKL. The CDR3 extends over 14 amino acids. This chain's CDR3 is CASSQRLRSNTQYF. The CDR3 DNA reads as TGCGCCAGCAGCCAACGTCTACGTAGTAATACGCAGTATTTT.

The chain links TRBV20-1 to TRBJ2-2; weak D call: TRBD2 (6 bases). Trimming pared 3 bases from V and 0 bases from J, leaving 14 bases between. This CDR3 is built from 16 residues. Germline CDR1 reads DFQATT; CDR2 reads SNEGSKA (reference sequence). The chain's CDR3 is CSARGAGNANTGELFF. The CDR3 nucleotides are TGCAGTGCTAGGGGTGCGGGGAACGCGAACACCGGGGAGCTGTTTTTT.

In this sample, this clonotype turned up many times. The chain employs TRBV5-1 and TRBJ2-7; TRBD2 matches 8 bases. V lost 0 bases, J lost 3 bases, and 5 bases stayed unmatched. The germline V gene encodes CDR1 SGHRS and CDR2 YFSETQ. The CDR3 is made up of 15 amino acids. Here the CDR3 DNA reads TGCGCCAGCAGCTTGGCCGCGGGGGGCGACTACGAGCAGTACTTC. It is translated as CASSLAAGGDYEQYF.

This clonotype was counted a few times. V gene TRBV29-1 combines with J gene TRBJ2-5; D not resolved. Germline CDR1 is SQVTM and CDR2 is ANQGSEA. The CDR3 has 8 residues. V was cut by 3 bases and J by 7 bases, with 0 bases left in between. The chain's CDR3 is CSVETQYF. The CDR3 DNA follows: TGCAGCGTTGAGACCCAGTACTTC.

This clonotype was counted between two and nine times. One junction end disagrees with the germline gene, perhaps due to a read error. The chain recombines TRBV29-1 with TRBJ2-5; D is ambiguous. The germline gives CDR1 SQVTM, CDR2 ANQGSEA. The CDR3 totals 13 residues. The CDR3 nucleotides are TGCAGCGTGGAAGACGGTTTAATAGAGACCCAGTACTTC. It yields the protein CSVEDGLIETQYF. Complete variable domain (other parts from reference TRBV29-1 and TRBJ2-5): SAVISQKPSRDICQRGTSLTIQCQVDSQVTMMFWYRQQPGQSLTLIATANQGSEATYESGFVIDKFPISRPNLTFSTLTVSNMSPEDSSIYLCSVEDGLIETQYFGPGTRLLVL.

The genes are TRBV7-9 and TRBJ2-2, with TRBD1 matching 7 bases. This CDR3 contains 16 residues. Germline-derived CDR1 and CDR2 are SEHNR and FQNEAQ (reference sequence). J was trimmed by 0 bases and V by 7 bases; bases with no gene match: 8. CDR3 region: CASIPWDRSNTGELFF. In DNA form, the CDR3 reads TGTGCCAGCATCCCGTGGGACAGATCGAACACCGGGGAGCTGTTTTTT.

This clonotype was recorded at least ten times. The rearrangement joins TRBV7-9 to TRBJ2-1; 10 bases agree with TRBD2. V dropped 5 bases and J dropped 0; count of bases not matched to a gene: 10. Germline V lookup: CDR1 SEHNR, CDR2 FQNEAQ (reference sequence). CDR3 length equals 18 residues. As DNA, the CDR3 is TGTGCCAGCAGCCCTAAGAGCGGGGGGGCCTTCTCCTACAATGAGCAGTTCTTC. Its protein is CASSPKSGGAFSYNEQFF.

The V gene is TRBV20-1, the J gene TRBJ2-2, with 8 bases fitting TRBD2. Germline V gives CDR1 DFQATT, CDR2 SNEGSKA (reference sequence). This CDR3 is 15 amino acids long. J lost 5 bases, V lost 6 bases, and 11 bases had no gene match. The CDR3 protein is CSAQSGGGSTGELFF. The CDR3 DNA is TGCAGTGCCCAAAGCGGGGGCGGATCAACCGGGGAGCTGTTTTTT.

The rearrangement joins TRBV12-3 or TRBV12-4 to TRBJ2-5, with TRBD2 as a possible D gene (6 bases). The CDR3 consists of 14 residues. Trimming took off 4 bases at V and 5 bases at J, with 14 bases between the two ends. The CDR3 sequence: CASSSHGGSETQYF. The DNA of the CDR3 is TGTGCCAGCAGTTCACACGGGGGTTCGGAGACCCAGTACTTC.